This T cell receptor (beta chain) was observed in a study of blood T cell repertoires in COVID-19 (dated by TCRdb to the early 2020s). For the study in its entirety: Collaborator samples came from the United States, Italy and Spain and covered acute and convalescent phases of COVID-19. The material from the prospective study consisted of cDNA or gDNA derived from T cells, B-cell-depleted T cells, or PBMCs. The dataset comprised deeply sampled blood TCRbeta repertoires from subjects exposed to, actively infected with, or recovered from COVID-19. The repertoires were made available in a free public database intended to serve as a resource for research on the immune response to SARS-CoV-2. The samples were drawn from two sources: the first 160 participants of the ongoing ImmuneRACE study, and 1,000 to 1,500 subjects contributed by 6 global collaborators. A de-identified subject ID, COVID-19 status, age in years and sex were almost always included in the sample metadata. Where available, HLA class I and class II types were taken from metadata supplied by the sample provider and were not determined by assay-based typing. Broader findings and caveats from the paper: Clinical and demographic metadata were provided uncurated, with the amount varying by source and participant.

Participants in the prospective study were aged about 18 to 95 years, lived in 20 to 25 United States geographic areas, and enrolled through a virtual design. Cohort assignment in the prospective study relied on participant-reported clinical history from a screening survey and a study questionnaire. ImmuneRACE Cohort 3 recovered participants were defined by two consecutive negative NP/OP PCR tests, healthcare professional clearance, or symptom resolution. Each participant in the prospective study had whole blood, serum and a nasopharyngeal or oropharyngeal swab collected by mobile phlebotomists. Over a roughly 2-month period, participants in the prospective study had the option of providing additional blood draws and questionnaires. Before DNA extraction, blood samples from the prospective study were shipped at room temperature or frozen. TCRbeta CDR3 regions were amplified from genomic DNA using the immunoSEQ Assay, a bias-controlled multiplex PCR. Processing in the source paper ran as follows. The number of nucleated cells in each sample was estimated from the amplification of reference gene primers within the assay. Sequence reads were collapsed and filtered to measure the absolute abundance of every unique TCRbeta CDR3 rearrangement. For each sample, productive Simpson clonality was calculated by taking the square root of Simpson's diversity index across productive rearrangements. What TCRdb holds here is the immuneACCESS table cut down to in-frame rearrangements. Part of the clones is not present; checked against another copy, under half of the missing clones reflect an unresolved V gene, and the others are unexplained. Clone size and the V and J calls come from that table; the DNA yielded D and trimming. In all, the sample holds 250,000 to 350,000 clones, and over 75% of those were seen once. The ten largest clonotypes hold about 4.1% of the sample.

At the junction V is shortened by 5 bases and J by 5 bases; bases outside the gene matches: 4. CDR3 length: 13 amino acids, cysteine to phenylalanine. CDR3 DNA only is kept here, 39 bases in frame from base 1. As encoded in the germline V gene, CDR1 is LGHNT while CDR2 is FRNRAP. About this clone: The antigen it recognizes is unknown. One base away there is no much larger clone; base qualities are not given.

The rearranged chain carries TRBV12-5 and TRBJ2-5, with 8 middle bases fitting TRBD2. The TCR was taken from a woman aged 25-40 years who had recovered from COVID-19. Source material: PBMCs or T cells enriched from blood (not recorded which). The DNA is TGTGCTAGTGGTGCGGGGGGCCGGGAGACCCAGTACTTC. Translated, it reads CASGAGGRETQYF. Full variable domain (CDR3 extended with the reference TRBV12-5 and TRBJ2-5 proteins): DARVTQTPRHKVTEMGQEVTMRCQPILGHNTVFWYRQTMMQGLELLAYFRNRAPLDDSGMPKDRFSAEMPDATLATLKIQPSEPRDSAVYFCASGAGGRETQYFGPGTRLLVL.